This T cell receptor beta chain was captured in a study of post-analysis software for immune sequencing data. Study conclusions and caveats: Same-batch preparations were strongly co-clustered by F measure. Patients with multiple sclerosis recorded significantly lower normalized Chao1 diversity than controls, the study found. Compared with controls, patients had more of five TRBV segments, including TRBV5-6, TRBV5-1 and TRBV20-1.

Germline values: CDR1 LNHDA, CDR2 SQIVND (reference sequence). The CDR3 loop spans 15 amino acids. About this clonotype itself: What it binds is unknown.

The TCR beta cDNA libraries contained unique molecular identifiers. One entry per CDR3 protein results from TCRdb running MiXCR on the PCR reads. This sample has about 540,000 distinct CDR3 sequences, with roughly 34% found just once. Sequencing input: blood. The receptor comes from a girl aged 2 to 17 with multiple sclerosis. J is TRBJ2-5 and V is TRBV19; 7 positions match TRBD1. With the DNA end fitting TRBJ2-7 better, the J assignment may be wrong. The DNA for the CDR3 is TGTGCCAGTAGTGCCTACAGGGGTACGCCCTACGAGCAGTACTTC. Its translation is CASSAYRGTPYEQYF.